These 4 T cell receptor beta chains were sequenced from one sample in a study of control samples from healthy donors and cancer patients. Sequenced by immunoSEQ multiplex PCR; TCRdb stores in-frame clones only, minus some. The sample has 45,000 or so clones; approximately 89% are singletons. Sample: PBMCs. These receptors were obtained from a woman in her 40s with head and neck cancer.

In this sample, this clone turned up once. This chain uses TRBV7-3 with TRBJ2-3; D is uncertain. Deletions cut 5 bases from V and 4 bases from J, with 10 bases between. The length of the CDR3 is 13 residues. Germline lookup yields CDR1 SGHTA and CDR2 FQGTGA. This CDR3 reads CASSKIRADTQYF. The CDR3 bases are TGTGCCAGCAGCAAAATCCGCGCAGATACGCAGTATTTT.

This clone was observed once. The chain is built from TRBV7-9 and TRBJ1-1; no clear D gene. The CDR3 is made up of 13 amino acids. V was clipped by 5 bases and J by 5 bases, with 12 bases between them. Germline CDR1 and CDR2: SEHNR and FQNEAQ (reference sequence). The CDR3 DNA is TGTGCCAGCAGCATCGAACTGGGAACTGAAGCTTTCTTT. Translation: CASSIELGTEAFF.

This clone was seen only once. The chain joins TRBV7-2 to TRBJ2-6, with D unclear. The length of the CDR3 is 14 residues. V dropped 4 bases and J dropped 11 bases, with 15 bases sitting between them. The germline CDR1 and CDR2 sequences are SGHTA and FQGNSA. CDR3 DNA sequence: TGTGCCAGCAGCTCCACGCAGTACCTCCACGTCCTGACTTTC. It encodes CASSSTQYLHVLTF. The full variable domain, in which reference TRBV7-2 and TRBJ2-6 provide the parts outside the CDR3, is GAGVSQSPSNKVTEKGKDVELRCDPISGHTALYWYRQSLGQGLEFLIYFQGNSAPDKSGLPSDRFSAERTGGSVSTLTIQRTQQEDSAVYLCASSSTQYLHVLTFGAGSRLTVL.

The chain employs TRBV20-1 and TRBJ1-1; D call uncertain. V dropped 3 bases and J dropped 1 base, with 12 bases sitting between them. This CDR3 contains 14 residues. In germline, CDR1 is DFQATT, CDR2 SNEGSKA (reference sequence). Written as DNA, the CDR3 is TGCAGTGCTAGTCATGACCTCCGGAACACTGAAGCTTTCTTT. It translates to CSASHDLRNTEAFF.